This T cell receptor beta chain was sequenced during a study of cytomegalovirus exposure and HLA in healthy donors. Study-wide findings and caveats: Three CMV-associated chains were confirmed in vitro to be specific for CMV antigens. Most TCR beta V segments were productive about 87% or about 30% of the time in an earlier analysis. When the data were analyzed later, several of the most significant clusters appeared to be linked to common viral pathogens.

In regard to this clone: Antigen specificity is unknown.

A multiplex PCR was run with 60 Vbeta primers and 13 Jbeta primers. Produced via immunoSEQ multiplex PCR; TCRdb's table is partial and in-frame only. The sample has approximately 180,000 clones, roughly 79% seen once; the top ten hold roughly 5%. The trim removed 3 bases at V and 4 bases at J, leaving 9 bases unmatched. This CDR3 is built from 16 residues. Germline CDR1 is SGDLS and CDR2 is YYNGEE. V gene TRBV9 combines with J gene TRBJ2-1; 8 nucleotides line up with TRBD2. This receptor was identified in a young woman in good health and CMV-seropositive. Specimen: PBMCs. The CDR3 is CASSALRGGPYNEQFF. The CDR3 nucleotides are TGTGCCAGCAGCGCCCTCCGGGGGGGCCCGTACAATGAGCAGTTCTTC.